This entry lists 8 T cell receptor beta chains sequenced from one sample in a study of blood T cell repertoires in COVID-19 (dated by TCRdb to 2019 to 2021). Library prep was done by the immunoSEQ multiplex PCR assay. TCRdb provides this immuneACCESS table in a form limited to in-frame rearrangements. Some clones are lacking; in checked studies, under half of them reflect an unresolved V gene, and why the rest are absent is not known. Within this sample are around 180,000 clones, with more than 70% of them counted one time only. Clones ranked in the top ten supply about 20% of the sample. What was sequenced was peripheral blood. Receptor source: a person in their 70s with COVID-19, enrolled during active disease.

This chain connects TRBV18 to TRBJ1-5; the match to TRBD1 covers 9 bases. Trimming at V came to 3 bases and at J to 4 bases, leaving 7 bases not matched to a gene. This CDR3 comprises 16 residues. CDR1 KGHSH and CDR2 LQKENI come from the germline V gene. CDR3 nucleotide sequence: TGTGCCAGCTCACCTACAGGGGGCGAGGTGAATCAGCCCCAGCATTTT. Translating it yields CASSPTGGEVNQPQHF.

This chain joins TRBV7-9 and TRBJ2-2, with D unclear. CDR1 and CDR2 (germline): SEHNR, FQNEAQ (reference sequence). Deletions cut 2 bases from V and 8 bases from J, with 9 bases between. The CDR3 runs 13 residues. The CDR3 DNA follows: TGTGCCAGCAGCTTAACTGGTTTGGGGGAGCTGTTTTTT. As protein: CASSLTGLGELFF.

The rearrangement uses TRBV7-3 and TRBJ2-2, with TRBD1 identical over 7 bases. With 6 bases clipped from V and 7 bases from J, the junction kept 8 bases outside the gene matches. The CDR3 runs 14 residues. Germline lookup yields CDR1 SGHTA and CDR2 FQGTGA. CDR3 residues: CASRATGESGELFF. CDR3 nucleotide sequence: TGTGCCAGCAGGGCCACAGGGGAGAGCGGGGAGCTGTTTTTT.

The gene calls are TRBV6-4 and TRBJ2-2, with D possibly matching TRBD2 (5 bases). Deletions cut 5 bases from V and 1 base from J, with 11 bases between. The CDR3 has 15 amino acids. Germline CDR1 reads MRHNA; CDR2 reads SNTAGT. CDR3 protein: CASSPDSLNTGELFF. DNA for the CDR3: TGTGCCAGCAGTCCGGACTCCCTGAACACCGGGGAGCTGTTTTTT.

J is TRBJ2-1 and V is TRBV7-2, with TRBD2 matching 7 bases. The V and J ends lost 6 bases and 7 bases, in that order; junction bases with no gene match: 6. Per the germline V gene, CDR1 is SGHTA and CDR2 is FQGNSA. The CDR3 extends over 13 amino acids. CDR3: CASRWGGRNEQFF. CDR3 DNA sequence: TGTGCCAGCAGATGGGGGGGACGGAATGAGCAGTTCTTC.

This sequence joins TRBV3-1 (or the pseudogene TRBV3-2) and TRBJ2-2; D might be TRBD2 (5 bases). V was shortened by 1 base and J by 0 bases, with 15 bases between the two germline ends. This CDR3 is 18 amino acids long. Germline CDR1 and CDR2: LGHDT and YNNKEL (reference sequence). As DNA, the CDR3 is TGTGCCAGCAGCCAAGGGTCGGGGTGGGCATCGAACACCGGGGAGCTGTTTTTT. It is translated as CASSQGSGWASNTGELFF.

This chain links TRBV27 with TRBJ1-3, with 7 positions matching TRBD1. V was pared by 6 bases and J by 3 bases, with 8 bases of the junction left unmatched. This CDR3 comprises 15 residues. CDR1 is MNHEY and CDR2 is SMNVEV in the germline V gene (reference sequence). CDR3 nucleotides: TGTGCCAGCAGCGCGACAGGGCTGGGTGGAAACACCATATATTTT. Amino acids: CASSATGLGGNTIYF.

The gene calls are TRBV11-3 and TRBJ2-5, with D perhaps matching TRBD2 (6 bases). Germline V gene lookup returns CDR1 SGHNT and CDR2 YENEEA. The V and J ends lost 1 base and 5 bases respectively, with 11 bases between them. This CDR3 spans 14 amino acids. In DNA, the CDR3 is TGTGCCAGCAGCTTAGGGGGGAGCGGGGAGACCCAGTACTTC. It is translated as CASSLGGSGETQYF.